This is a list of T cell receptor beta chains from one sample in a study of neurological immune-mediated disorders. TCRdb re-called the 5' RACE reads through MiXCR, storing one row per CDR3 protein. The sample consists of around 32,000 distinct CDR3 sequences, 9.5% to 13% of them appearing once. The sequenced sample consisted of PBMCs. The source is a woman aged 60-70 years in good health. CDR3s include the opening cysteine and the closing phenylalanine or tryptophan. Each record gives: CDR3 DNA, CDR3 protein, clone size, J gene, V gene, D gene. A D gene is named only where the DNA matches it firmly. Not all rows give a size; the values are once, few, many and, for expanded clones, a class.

DNA: TGTGCCAGCAGTACCTACAATGAGCAGTTCTTC; CDR3: CASSTYNEQFF; size: few; J: TRBJ2-1; V: TRBV6-5; D: NA
DNA: TGTGCCAGCAGTTTCACCCCGTTAAGGAGGTGGAAGGAGAATACGTGGCAGTACTTC; CDR3: CASSFTPLRRWKENTWQYF; size: many; J: TRBJ2-7; V: TRBV28; D: NA
DNA: TGCGCCAGCAGCTTGGGAGCCCAAGATACGCAGTATTTT; CDR3: CASSLGAQDTQYF; size: many; J: TRBJ2-3; V: TRBV5-1; D: NA
DNA: TGTGCCAGCAGCCAAGCGGATAGCGGGGGGGCGGGCTCCTACGAGCAGTACTTC; CDR3: CASSQADSGGAGSYEQYF; size: many; J: TRBJ2-7; V: TRBV4-2; D: TRBD2
DNA: TGCGCCAGCAGCTTGGTGGGGAGCCAAGAGACCCAGTACTTC; CDR3: CASSLVGSQETQYF; size: many; J: TRBJ2-5; V: TRBV5-1; D: NA
DNA: TGCAGTGCCAGCGGACAGGGGAACACCGGGGAGCTGTTTTTT; CDR3: CSASGQGNTGELFF; size: many; J: TRBJ2-2; V: TRBV20-1; D: TRBD1
DNA: TGCAGTGCTAGGCACCGACAGGGTCTCTACGAGCAGTACTTC; CDR3: CSARHRQGLYEQYF; size: many; J: TRBJ2-7; V: TRBV20-1; D: TRBD1
DNA: TGTGCCAGCAGCGGGGGGGATGAAGAGACCCAGTACTTC; CDR3: CASSGGDEETQYF; size: few; J: TRBJ2-5; V: TRBV9; D: NA
DNA: TGTGCCAGCAGGTCTATTGGGTCGAACACCGGGGAGCTGTTTTTT; CDR3: CASRSIGSNTGELFF; size: many; J: TRBJ2-2; V: TRBV12-3/TRBV12-4; D: NA
DNA: TGCGCCAGCAGCGCTCCAGGCAGCACAGATACGCAGTATTTT; CDR3: CASSAPGSTDTQYF; size: many; J: TRBJ2-3; V: TRBV5-1; D: NA
DNA: TGCAGTGCTAGGGGCGACGGGACAGCAACCATGAACACTGAAGCTTTCTTT; CDR3: CSARGDGTATMNTEAFF; size: NA; J: TRBJ1-1; V: TRBV20-1; D: TRBD1
DNA: TGTGCCAGCAGCCCCCTTGCAGGGGCGGTGGGGACCGGGGAGCTGTTTTTT; CDR3: CASSPLAGAVGTGELFF; size: many; J: TRBJ2-2; V: TRBV7-9; D: NA
DNA: TGCAGCGTTGAGGAGCGGGGGGGCTACAATGAGCAGTTCTTC; CDR3: CSVEERGGYNEQFF; size: many; J: TRBJ2-1; V: TRBV29-1; D: TRBD2
DNA: TGTGCCAGCAGCTACGCCACGGGACAGCGGTCGGGGTCCCAGTACTTC; CDR3: CASSYATGQRSGSQYF; size: many; J: TRBJ2-5; V: TRBV12-3/TRBV12-4; D: TRBD1
DNA: TGCGCCAGCAGCTTGGGGAGGGTGGACGAAAAACTGTTTTTT; CDR3: CASSLGRVDEKLFF; size: many; J: TRBJ1-4; V: TRBV5-1; D: NA
DNA: TGCGCCAGCAGCTTGGGTCGGTCAGGGGCGTCAGGGGAGCTGTTTTTT; CDR3: CASSLGRSGASGELFF; size: many; J: TRBJ2-2; V: TRBV5-1; D: NA
DNA: TGTGCCACCAGCAGAGCGGGTCAGGGGGCTCACGAGCAGTACTTC; CDR3: CATSRAGQGAHEQYF; size: many; J: TRBJ2-7; V: TRBV15; D: TRBD1
DNA: TGCAGTGCTAGGCTTGGACTAGCGGGGTACAATGAGCAGTTCTTC; CDR3: CSARLGLAGYNEQFF; size: many; J: TRBJ2-1; V: TRBV20-1; D: TRBD2
DNA: TGCGCCAGCAGCTCTCAGACGGTGAACACTGAAGCTTTCTTT; CDR3: CASSSQTVNTEAFF; size: many; J: TRBJ1-1; V: TRBV5-1; D: NA
DNA: TGTGCCACCAGCAGAGATCCTGTCCTTTTGGAGCAGTACTTC; CDR3: CATSRDPVLLEQYF; size: many; J: TRBJ2-7; V: TRBV15; D: NA
DNA: TGTGCCAGCAGTTACTCCGGGACGGGGAACACTGAAGCTTTCTTT; CDR3: CASSYSGTGNTEAFF; size: many; J: TRBJ1-1; V: TRBV6-6; D: NA
DNA: TGTGCCAGCAGGTCACGACAAAGAGAGAACACTGAAGCTTTCTTT; CDR3: CASRSRQRENTEAFF; size: many; J: TRBJ1-1; V: TRBV12-3/TRBV12-4; D: NA
DNA: TGTGCCAGCAGCTTAGCTCGAACAGGGATGCAGCCCCAGCATTTT; CDR3: CASSLARTGMQPQHF; size: many; J: TRBJ1-5; V: TRBV7-2; D: NA
DNA: TGTGCCAGCATCGGCGGACAGGGGGTCTACGAGCAGTACTTC; CDR3: CASIGGQGVYEQYF; size: medium-sized; J: TRBJ2-7; V: TRBV2; D: TRBD1
DNA: TGTGCCAGCAGCGGAACAGGGGGCTCTCGGGGCTACACCTTC; CDR3: CASSGTGGSRGYTF; size: many; J: TRBJ1-2; V: TRBV6-1; D: TRBD1
DNA: TGTGCCATCATTCCAGGACTAGCGGGGGGGGAGACCCAGTACTTC; CDR3: CAIIPGLAGGETQYF; size: NA; J: TRBJ2-5; V: TRBV10-3; D: TRBD2
DNA: TGCAGTGCCCTTGGGACAGGGGTCTACGAGCAGTACTTC; CDR3: CSALGTGVYEQYF; size: many; J: TRBJ2-7; V: TRBV20-1; D: TRBD1
DNA: TGTGCCACCACATTAGGGTTTAACACTGAAGCTCTCTTT; CDR3: CATTLGFNTEALF; size: NA; J: TRBJ1-1; V: TRBV10-3; D: NA
DNA: TGTGCCAGCAATTCGGGGGGGCTAAATGAAAAACTGTTTTTT; CDR3: CASNSGGLNEKLFF; size: many; J: TRBJ1-4; V: TRBV9; D: NA
DNA: TGTGCCAGCAGCCAGCGGGGTGGCAACACCGGGGAGCTGTTTTTT; CDR3: CASSQRGGNTGELFF; size: many; J: TRBJ2-2; V: TRBV12-3/TRBV12-4; D: TRBD2
DNA: TGTGCCAGCAGCCAACCGGGACAGGGGGCGCTCACCGGGGAGCTGTTTTTT; CDR3: CASSQPGQGALTGELFF; size: many; J: TRBJ2-2; V: TRBV7-6; D: TRBD1
DNA: TGTGCCAGCAGCGTAGGGCTAGCGGGGGACGTAGATACGCAGTATTTT; CDR3: CASSVGLAGDVDTQYF; size: many; J: TRBJ2-3; V: TRBV9; D: TRBD2
DNA: TGTGCCAGCTCGGGACCTGTAGGGGAGACCCAGTACTTC; CDR3: CASSGPVGETQYF; size: many; J: TRBJ2-5; V: TRBV18; D: NA
DNA: TGTGCCAGCAGCAGACTCAATGAGCAGTTCTTC; CDR3: CASSRLNEQFF; size: few; J: TRBJ2-1; V: TRBV7-2; D: NA
DNA: TGTGCCAGCAGCAAGCAGGGGTTGGGGGCCGGAGATACGCAGTATTTT; CDR3: CASSKQGLGAGDTQYF; size: many; J: TRBJ2-3; V: TRBV12-3/TRBV12-4; D: NA
DNA: TGCAGTGCTAGAGATCTGGGTGTACGGACATTCTACAATGAGCAGTTCTTC; CDR3: CSARDLGVRTFYNEQFF; size: many; J: TRBJ2-1; V: TRBV20-1; D: NA
DNA: TGTGCCAGCTCACCACTAGGCGCCCGGGGGGCCTACAATGAGCAGTTCTTC; CDR3: CASSPLGARGAYNEQFF; size: many; J: TRBJ2-1; V: TRBV18; D: TRBD2
DNA: TGCGCCAGCAGCCACGGACTGCACGCTAACTATGGCTACACCTTC; CDR3: CASSHGLHANYGYTF; size: many; J: TRBJ1-2; V: TRBV5-1; D: NA
DNA: TGTGCCAGCAGCTCTCGTATGGACCTAGGGTACGAGCAGTACTTC; CDR3: CASSSRMDLGYEQYF; size: many; J: TRBJ2-7; V: TRBV9; D: NA
DNA: TGTGCCAGCAGTTTACCAACAGGGGCCAATGAGCAGTTCTTC; CDR3: CASSLPTGANEQFF; size: NA; J: TRBJ2-1; V: TRBV12-3/TRBV12-4; D: TRBD1
DNA: TGTGCCAGCAGTTATCAGGGATACGGTCAGCCCCAGCATTTT; CDR3: CASSYQGYGQPQHF; size: many; J: TRBJ1-5; V: TRBV6-2/TRBV6-3; D: NA
DNA: TGTGCCAGCAGTTTAGTGGACCATCACTATGGCTACACCTTC; CDR3: CASSLVDHHYGYTF; size: many; J: TRBJ1-2; V: TRBV28; D: NA
DNA: TGCGGCGTTGAGAGCCGGGGGGCCTACAATGAGCAGTTCTTC; CDR3: CGVESRGAYNEQFF; size: many; J: TRBJ2-1; V: TRBV29-1; D: TRBD2
DNA: TGCGCCAGCTCCCTGGATGGACAGTACAATGAGCAGTTCTTC; CDR3: CASSLDGQYNEQFF; size: many; J: TRBJ2-1; V: TRBV5-1; D: NA
DNA: TGTGCCAGCAGCCAAAACAGAGGGACCCAGTACTTC; CDR3: CASSQNRGTQYF; size: many; J: TRBJ2-5; V: TRBV14; D: NA
DNA: TGCGCCAGCAGCGAACCTCGGACAGGGTCTTGGGGAGATACGCAGTATTTT; CDR3: CASSEPRTGSWGDTQYF; size: many; J: TRBJ2-3; V: TRBV5-1; D: TRBD1